This TCR beta chain comes out of a study of radiation and T cells in renal cell carcinoma. Findings and limits, study-wide: Compared with controls, irradiated tumors showed greater TCR clonality.

TCRdb keeps only in-frame clones here, not all; method: immunoSEQ multiplex PCR. Of tens of thousands of clones listed, 45% to 55% are singletons. Treatment given: treatment-naive control, cytoreductive nephrectomy. For this clone: Its antigen is currently unknown.

Between the trimmed V and J ends, which lost 0 bases and 8 bases, there was a span of 13 bases. There are 15 residues in the CDR3. Germline values: CDR1 MGHRA, CDR2 YSYEKL. This rearrangement joins TRBV4-1 to TRBJ1-4; D is unresolved. Sequencing was performed on tumor tissue, taken from a patient whose treatment was nephrectomy without radiotherapy. The receptor comes from a human donor with renal cell carcinoma. This chain's CDR3 is CASSQDRISREKLFF. In nucleotides, the CDR3 is TGCGCCAGCAGCCAAGATAGAATCTCCCGCGAAAAACTGTTTTTT.